This T cell receptor (beta chain) was obtained from a study of radiotherapy plus CTLA-4 blockade in lung cancer. Study-level information: Among patients, over 15% showed objective responses, and approximately 31% had disease control.

Clones were sequenced by immunoSEQ multiplex PCR, and TCRdb holds only the in-frame ones, with some missing. Counted here are 40,000 to 45,000 clones, about 67% occurring once; the ten biggest clones make up 20% to 30%. This clone came up a few times. Its antigen remains unknown. CDR3 length: 16 amino acids. With 4 bases removed from V and 3 bases from J, the gap between germline ends came to 16 bases. In germline, CDR1 is SGHTS, CDR2 YDEGEE. Broader study findings: Blood TCR clones of tumor origin expanded after radiotherapy plus ipilimumab. Early clonal dynamics of blood T cells, together with interferon-beta, were reported as the best response predictor.

The V and J genes are TRBV5-8 and TRBJ1-4, with no clear D. The sequences come from peripheral blood, collected from a patient treated with radiotherapy plus ipilimumab. The sequence came from a human donor with non-small cell lung cancer who had a partial response to radiotherapy plus ipilimumab. The CDR3 nucleotides are TGTGCCAGCAGCGTCAATCTGAGAGCGCCTAATGAAAAACTGTTTTTT. As protein: CASSVNLRAPNEKLFF.